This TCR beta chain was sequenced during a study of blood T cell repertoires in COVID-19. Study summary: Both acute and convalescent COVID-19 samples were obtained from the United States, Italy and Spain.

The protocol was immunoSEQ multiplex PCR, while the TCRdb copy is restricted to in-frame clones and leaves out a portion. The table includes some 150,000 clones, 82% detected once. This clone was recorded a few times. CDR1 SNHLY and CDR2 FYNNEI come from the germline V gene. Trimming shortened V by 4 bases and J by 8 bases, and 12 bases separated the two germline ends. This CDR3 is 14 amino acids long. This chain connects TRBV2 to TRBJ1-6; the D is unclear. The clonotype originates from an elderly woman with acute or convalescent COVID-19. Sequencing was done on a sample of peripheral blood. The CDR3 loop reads CASSVLGRDSPLHF. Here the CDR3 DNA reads TGTGCCAGCAGTGTATTGGGTCGGGATTCACCCCTCCACTTT.